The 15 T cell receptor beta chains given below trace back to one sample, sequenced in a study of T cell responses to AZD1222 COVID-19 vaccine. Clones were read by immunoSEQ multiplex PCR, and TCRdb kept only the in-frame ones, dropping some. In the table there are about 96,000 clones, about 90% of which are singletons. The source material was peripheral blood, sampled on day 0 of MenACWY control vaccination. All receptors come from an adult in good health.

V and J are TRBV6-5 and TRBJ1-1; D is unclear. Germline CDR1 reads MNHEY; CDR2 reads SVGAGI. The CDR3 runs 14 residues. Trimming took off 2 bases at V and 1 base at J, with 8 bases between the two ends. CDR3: CASSYRVGNTEAFF. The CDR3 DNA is TGTGCCAGCAGTTACAGGGTCGGGAACACTGAAGCTTTCTTT.

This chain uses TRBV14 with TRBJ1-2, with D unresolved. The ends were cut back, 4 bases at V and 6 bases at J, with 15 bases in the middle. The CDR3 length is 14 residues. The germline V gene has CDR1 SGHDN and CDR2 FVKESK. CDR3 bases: TGTGCCAGCAGCCTATTTCTCCCGCAGAATGGCTACACCTTC. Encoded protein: CASSLFLPQNGYTF.

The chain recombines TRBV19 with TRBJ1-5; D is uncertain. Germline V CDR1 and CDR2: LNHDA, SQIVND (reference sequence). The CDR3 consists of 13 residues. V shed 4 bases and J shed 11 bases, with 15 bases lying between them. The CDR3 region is CASSNQGPWAQHF. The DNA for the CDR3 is TGTGCCAGTAGTAACCAAGGGCCCTGGGCCCAGCATTTT.

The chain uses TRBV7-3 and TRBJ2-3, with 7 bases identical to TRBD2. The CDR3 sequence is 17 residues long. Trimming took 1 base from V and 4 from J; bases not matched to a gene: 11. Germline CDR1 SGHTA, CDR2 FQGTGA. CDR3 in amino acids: CASSLMGGGSGADTQYF. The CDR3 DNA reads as TGTGCCAGCAGCTTAATGGGCGGCGGGAGCGGCGCAGATACGCAGTATTTT. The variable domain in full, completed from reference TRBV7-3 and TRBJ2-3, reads GAGVSQTPSNKVTEKGKYVELRCDPISGHTALYWYRQSLGQGPEFLIYFQGTGAADDSGLPNDRFFAVRPEGSVSTLKIQRTERGDSAVYLCASSLMGGGSGADTQYFGPGTRLTVL.

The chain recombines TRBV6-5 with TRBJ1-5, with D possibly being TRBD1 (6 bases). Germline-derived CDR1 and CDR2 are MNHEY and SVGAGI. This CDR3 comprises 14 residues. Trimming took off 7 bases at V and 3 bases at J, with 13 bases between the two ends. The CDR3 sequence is CASTGDNDNQPQHF. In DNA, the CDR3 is TGTGCCAGCACAGGGGACAACGACAATCAGCCCCAGCATTTT.

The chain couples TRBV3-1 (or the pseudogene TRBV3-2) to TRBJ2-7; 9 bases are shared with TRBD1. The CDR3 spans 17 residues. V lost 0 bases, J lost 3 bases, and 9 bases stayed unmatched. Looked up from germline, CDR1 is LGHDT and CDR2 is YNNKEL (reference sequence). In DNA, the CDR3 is TGTGCCAGCAGCCAAGATTGGAGACAGGGGGAGAACTACGAGCAGTACTTC. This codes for CASSQDWRQGENYEQYF.

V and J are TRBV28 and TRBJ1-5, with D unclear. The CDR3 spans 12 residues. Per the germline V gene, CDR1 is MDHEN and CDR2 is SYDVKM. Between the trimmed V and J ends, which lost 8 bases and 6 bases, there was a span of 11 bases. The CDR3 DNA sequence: TGTGCCAGCGGGGTAGGAGGTCAGCCCCAGCATTTT. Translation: CASGVGGQPQHF.

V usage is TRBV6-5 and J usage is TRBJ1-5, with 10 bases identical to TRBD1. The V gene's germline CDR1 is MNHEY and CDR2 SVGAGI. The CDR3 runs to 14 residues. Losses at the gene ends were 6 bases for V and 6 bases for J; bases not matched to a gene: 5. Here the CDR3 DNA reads TGTGCCAGCAGGGGACAGGGGAGTAGTCAGCCCCAGCATTTT. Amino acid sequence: CASRGQGSSQPQHF.

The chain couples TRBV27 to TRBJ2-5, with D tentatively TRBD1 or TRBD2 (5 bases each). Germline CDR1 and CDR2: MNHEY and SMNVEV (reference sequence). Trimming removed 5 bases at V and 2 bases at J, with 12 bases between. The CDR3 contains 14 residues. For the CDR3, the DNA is TGTGCCAGCAGTCCCCATGGGGGACAAGAGACCCAGTACTTC. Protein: CASSPHGGQETQYF.

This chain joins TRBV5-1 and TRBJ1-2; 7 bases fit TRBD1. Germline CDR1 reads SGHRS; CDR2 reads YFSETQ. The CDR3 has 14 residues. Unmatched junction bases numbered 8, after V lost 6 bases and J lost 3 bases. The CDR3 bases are TGCGCCAGCAACCCGGGACAGAGCCACTATGGCTACACCTTC. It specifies CASNPGQSHYGYTF.

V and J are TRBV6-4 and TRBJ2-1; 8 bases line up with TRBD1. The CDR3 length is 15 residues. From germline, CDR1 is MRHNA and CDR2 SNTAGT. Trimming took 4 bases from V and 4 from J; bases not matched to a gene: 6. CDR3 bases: TGTGCCAGCAGTGGGGCAGGGGGCCTATACAATGAGCAGTTCTTC. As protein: CASSGAGGLYNEQFF.

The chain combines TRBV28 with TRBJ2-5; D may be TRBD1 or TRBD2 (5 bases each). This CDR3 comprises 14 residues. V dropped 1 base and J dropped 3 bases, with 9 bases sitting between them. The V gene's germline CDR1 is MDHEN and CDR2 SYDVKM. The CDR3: CASSLSGREETQYF. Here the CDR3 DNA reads TGTGCCAGCAGTTTATCGGGACGGGAAGAGACCCAGTACTTC.

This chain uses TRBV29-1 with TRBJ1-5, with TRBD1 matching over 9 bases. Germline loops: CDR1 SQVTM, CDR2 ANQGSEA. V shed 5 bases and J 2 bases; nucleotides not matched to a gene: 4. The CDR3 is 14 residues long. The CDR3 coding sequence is TGCAGCGTTCTGGACAGGGGTGGCAATCAGCCCCAGCATTTT. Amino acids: CSVLDRGGNQPQHF.

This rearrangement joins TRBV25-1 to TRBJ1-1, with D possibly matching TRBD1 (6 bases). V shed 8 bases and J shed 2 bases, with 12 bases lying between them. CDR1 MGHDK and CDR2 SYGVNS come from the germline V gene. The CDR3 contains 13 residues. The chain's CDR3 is CASGPGHNTEAFF. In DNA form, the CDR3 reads TGTGCCAGCGGACCGGGACACAACACTGAAGCTTTCTTT.

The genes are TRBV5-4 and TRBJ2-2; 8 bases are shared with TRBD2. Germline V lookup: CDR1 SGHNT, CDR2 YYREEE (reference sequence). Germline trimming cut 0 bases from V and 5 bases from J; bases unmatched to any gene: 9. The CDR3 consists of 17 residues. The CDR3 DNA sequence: TGTGCCAGCAGCTTGGTAGGACTAGCATCGAGTACCGGGGAGCTGTTTTTT. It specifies CASSLVGLASSTGELFF.